Each of the 16 T cell receptor beta chains below was sequenced from the same sample in a study of beta chain features in type 1 diabetes. Expressed TCRB transcripts were sequenced after all isolated RNA was converted to cDNA. The repertoire was sequenced with immunoSEQ multiplex PCR; TCRdb's copy has only in-frame clones and lacks some. The repertoire holds under 450,000 clones, with approximately 13% as singletons. What was sequenced was naive CD4+ T cells from blood. These receptors were collected from a man aged 30-40 years in good health.

The sample holds a few counts of this clone. The CDR3: CASSPVRGVNTEAFF. CDR3 DNA: TGTGCCAGCTCACCGGTCCGGGGCGTGAACACTGAAGCTTTCTTT. This sequence joins TRBV18 and TRBJ1-1; weak D call: TRBD1 (5 bases). The CDR3 covers 15 residues. Germline V gene data show CDR1 as KGHSH and CDR2 as LQKENI. V was pared by 3 bases and J by 0 bases, with 11 bases between.

This clone was detected only a few times. The rearrangement links TRBV29-1 to TRBJ1-1; D not certain. The CDR3 covers 12 residues. With 3 bases removed from V and 3 bases from J, the gap between germline ends came to 8 bases. Looked up from germline, CDR1 is SQVTM and CDR2 is ANQGSEA. DNA of the CDR3: TGCAGCGTTGATTTTGAATACACTGAAGCTTTCTTT. Translating it yields CSVDFEYTEAFF.

V usage is TRBV15 and J usage is TRBJ2-2, with D hard to call. The CDR3 has 14 residues. V was cut by 1 base and J by 4 bases, with 7 bases left in between. Germline lookup yields CDR1 LNHNV and CDR2 YYDKDF (reference sequence). CDR3 nucleotides: TGTGCCACCAGCAGAGTGCGGATCACCGGGGAGCTGTTTTTT. Its protein is CATSRVRITGELFF.

There are a few counts of this clone. CDR3 amino acids: CASTSGMRDVVYEQFF. Written as DNA, the CDR3 is TGTGCCAGCACCTCGGGTATGCGGGATGTCGTATATGAGCAGTTCTTC. The gene calls are TRBV7-2 and TRBJ2-1, with a possible D match to TRBD2 (6 bases). Germline CDR1 is SGHTA and CDR2 is FQGNSA. The CDR3 is 16 residues long. V was shortened by 7 bases and J by 8 bases, with 24 bases between the two germline ends.

The genes are TRBV30 and TRBJ2-3; D might be TRBD2 (7 bases). Trimming stripped 3 bases from V and 3 bases from J, with 13 bases between. The CDR3 runs to 14 residues. Germline CDR1 and CDR2: GTSNPN and SVGIG (reference sequence). Written as DNA, the CDR3 is TGTGCCTGGAGCCCCGGGGGGCCGACAGATACGCAGTATTTT. Translated: CAWSPGGPTDTQYF.

The chain combines TRBV19 with TRBJ2-5; the match to TRBD1 covers 8 bases. Germline V gene data show CDR1 as LNHDA and CDR2 as SQIVND (reference sequence). The CDR3 length is 15 residues. Trimming at V came to 3 bases and at J to 0 bases, leaving 3 bases not matched to a gene. The DNA for the CDR3 is TGTGCCAGTAGTATCGGACAGGGTTACCAAGAGACCCAGTACTTC. Its protein product is CASSIGQGYQETQYF.

The rearrangement uses TRBV7-2 and TRBJ2-7, with D unclear. The V gene lost 1 base and the J gene lost 1 base, with 11 bases spanning the gap. The germline gives CDR1 SGHTA, CDR2 FQGNSA. The CDR3 totals 15 residues. The CDR3 DNA sequence: TGTGCCAGCAGCTTAGAGGGCACCGTTTCCTACGAGCAGTACTTC. This codes for CASSLEGTVSYEQYF.

This chain uses TRBV4-3 with TRBJ2-3; possibly TRBD2 for D (6 bases). The CDR3 consists of 17 residues. CDR1 and CDR2 from the germline V gene are LGHNA and YSLEER. V lost 1 base, J lost 3 bases, and 17 bases lay in between. In DNA form, the CDR3 reads TGCGCCAGCAGCCAAGCCGCGGCGGGATTCGGGACAGATACGCAGTATTTT. Its translation: CASSQAAAGFGTDTQYF.

There are a few counts of this clone. The chain has TRBV7-2 and TRBJ2-7, with 9 bases that match TRBD2. CDR3 length: 16 amino acids. Germline values: CDR1 SGHTA, CDR2 FQGNSA. V gave up 5 bases and J gave up 2 bases; unmatched junction bases: 10. CDR3 bases: TGTGCCAGCAGCCCAAACTGGACTAGCGCACCCTACGAGCAGTACTTC. This encodes CASSPNWTSAPYEQYF. The full variable domain, rest sourced from reference TRBV7-2 and TRBJ2-7, is GAGVSQSPSNKVTEKGKDVELRCDPISGHTALYWYRQSLGQGLEFLIYFQGNSAPDKSGLPSDRFSAERTGGSVSTLTIQRTQQEDSAVYLCASSPNWTSAPYEQYFGPGTRLTVT.

This clone showed up just a few times. In DNA, the CDR3 is TGCAGCTCGAGGACAGGGGGCTCCGGGGAGCTGTTTTTT. This gives the protein CSSRTGGSGELFF. The chain links TRBV29-1 to TRBJ2-2, with TRBD1 matching 11 bases. J was trimmed by 6 bases and V by 8 bases; bases with no gene match: 5. The CDR3 length is 13 residues. In germline, CDR1 is SQVTM, CDR2 ANQGSEA.

A few counts support this clone. The chain links TRBV9 to TRBJ2-1; D might be TRBD1 (6 bases). In germline, CDR1 is SGDLS, CDR2 YYNGEE. CDR3 length equals 14 residues. With 0 bases removed from V and 5 bases from J, the gap between germline ends came to 9 bases. The CDR3 DNA reads as TGTGCCAGCAGCGTAGCGGGGACAAACAATGAGCAGTTCTTC. Residues: CASSVAGTNNEQFF.

This clone was counted between two and nine times. In the same sample, other DNA sequences code for this CDR3. This sequence joins TRBV9 and TRBJ2-1; 10 bases fit TRBD2. With V trimmed by 0 bases and J by 7 bases, 10 bases remained unmatched. The CDR3 runs 17 residues. Germline assignment: CDR1 SGDLS and CDR2 YYNGEE. CDR3 bases: TGTGCCAGCAGCGTAGACCCTCTAGCGGGAGTTCGAAATGAGCAGTTCTTC. Protein sequence: CASSVDPLAGVRNEQFF. The full variable domain, with the rest looked up from reference TRBV9 and TRBJ2-1, is DSGVTQTPKHLITATGQRVTLRCSPRSGDLSVYWYQQSLDQGLQFLIQYYNGEERAKGNILERFSAQQFPDLHSELNLSSLELGDSALYFCASSVDPLAGVRNEQFFGPGTRLTVL.

This clone was observed a handful of times. The chain combines TRBV10-3 with TRBJ2-3, with a tentative D call TRBD2 (5 bases). The CDR3 totals 13 residues. V shed 10 bases and J shed 0 bases, with 11 bases lying between them. Looked up from germline, CDR1 is ENHRY and CDR2 is SYGVKD. CDR3 in amino acids: CATRRTSTDTQYF. The CDR3 nucleotides are TGTGCCACCCGACGGACTAGCACAGATACGCAGTATTTT.

J is TRBJ2-3 and V is TRBV7-2, with a weak D call TRBD2 (6 bases). V dropped 3 bases and J dropped 2 bases, with 12 bases sitting between them. Germline V gene sequence: CDR1 SGHTA, CDR2 FQGNSA. CDR3 size: 15 residues. CDR3 DNA sequence: TGTGCCAGCAGCTTGTCGGGACTCTTCACAGATACGCAGTATTTT. It encodes CASSLSGLFTDTQYF.

This clone has more than one count but fewer than ten. The chain uses TRBV7-2 and TRBJ2-6, with a weak D call TRBD1 (5 bases). The CDR3 covers 16 residues. In germline, CDR1 is SGHTA, CDR2 FQGNSA. Trimming removed 3 bases from V and 2 bases from J, with 11 bases in between. The chain's CDR3 is CASSFKGPAGANVLTF. CDR3 DNA sequence: TGTGCCAGCAGCTTTAAGGGGCCAGCTGGGGCCAACGTCCTGACTTTC. Full variable domain (outside the CDR3, taken from reference TRBV7-2 and TRBJ2-6): GAGVSQSPSNKVTEKGKDVELRCDPISGHTALYWYRQSLGQGLEFLIYFQGNSAPDKSGLPSDRFSAERTGGSVSTLTIQRTQQEDSAVYLCASSFKGPAGANVLTFGAGSRLTVL.

The sample holds a few counts of this clone. This rearrangement joins TRBV9 to TRBJ2-5, with 10 bases identical to TRBD2. Germline V gene sequence: CDR1 SGDLS, CDR2 YYNGEE. V gave up 4 bases and J gave up 1 base; unmatched junction bases: 10. The CDR3 totals 17 residues. The CDR3 spells CASSPSLAGGRQETQYF. The CDR3 DNA follows: TGTGCCAGCAGCCCCTCCTTAGCGGGGGGCCGCCAAGAGACCCAGTACTTC.